The clone carrying this T cell receptor (beta chain) was observed at least ten times. Its antigen is still unknown. The sample comes from a study of identical twins. TCRdb re-called the 5' RACE reads with MiXCR, one entry per CDR3 protein. The table shows hundreds of thousands of distinct CDR3 sequences, with over 20% occurring only once. Study findings and constraints: Insertions were reduced in abundant cord blood beta clonotypes but not in memory repertoires. A cross-sectional statistical analysis, not follow-up of the same donors, supported the conclusions.

These same data were also listed under a study on T cells expressing NK-cell markers. From that paper: A few of the donors also had these clonotypes leading their CD3+CD56-NKG2C+ fraction.

This sequence was found in a woman between 18 and 29 years old in good health. Sequencing was done on a sample of PBMCs.

The CDR3 sequence is CSGEGGRDQETQYF. DNA of the CDR3: TGCAGCGGAGAGGGGGGACGGGATCAAGAGACCCAGTACTTC. The J gene is TRBJ2-5, the V gene TRBV29-1; D assignment may be TRBD1 or TRBD2 (6 bases each). Per the germline V gene, CDR1 is SQVTM and CDR2 is ANQGSEA. Trimming took off 7 bases at V and 2 bases at J, with 17 bases between the two ends. CDR3 length equals 14 residues.